Shown below are 8 T cell receptor beta chains from a single sample sequenced in a study of patients and donors after allogeneic stem cell transplantation. TCRdb reanalysed the RT-PCR reads using MiXCR and keeps one entry per CDR3 protein. Of about a million distinct CDR3 sequences detected, roughly 17% appear once; the ten largest clones hold 5.5% to 6.5%. Sequencing input: blood, either unsorted or a sorted T cell fraction (not recorded which). These receptors were taken from a human donor who was either an allogeneic HSCT recipient or a stem cell or donor lymphocyte infusion donor (not recorded which). It is not recorded whose cells these are; they may come from a transplant donor.

The table lists this clonotype with a few counts. The J gene is TRBJ2-3, the V gene TRBV14; D call uncertain. Trimming left V 0 bases short and J 2 bases short, with 15 bases between. CDR1 is SGHDN, CDR2 FVKESK, per germline. CDR3 length: 17 amino acids. CDR3 in amino acids: CASSQDLGLVLTDTQYF. The CDR3 bases are TGTGCCAGCAGCCAAGATTTAGGCCTAGTCCTCACAGATACGCAGTATTTT. The full variable domain, completed using reference TRBV14 and TRBJ2-3, is EAGVTQFPSHSVIEKGQTVTLRCDPISGHDNLYWYRRVMGKEIKFLLHFVKESKQDESGMPNNRFLAERTGGTYSTLKVQPAELEDSGVYFCASSQDLGLVLTDTQYFGPGTRLTVL.

This clonotype was seen only a few times. J is TRBJ2-5 and V is TRBV7-9; the match to TRBD2 covers 8 bases. Trimming removed 1 base from V and 7 bases from J; junction bases left unmatched: 2. The CDR3 totals 13 residues. Germline assignment: CDR1 SEHNR and CDR2 FQNEAQ (reference sequence). CDR3 coding DNA: TGTGCCAGCAGCTTAGATGCGGGAGGGACCCAGTACTTC. This gives the protein CASSLDAGGTQYF.

Points on this clonotype: A junction end diverges from the germline sequence, so it may reflect a read error. This chain connects TRBV7-8 to TRBJ1-1, with D uncertain. CDR1 and CDR2 from the germline V gene are SGHVS and FQNEAQ. The CDR3 contains 13 residues. In DNA, the CDR3 is TGTACCAGCAGCTTAGCGTCTAAAGTGGGGGCTTTCTTT. This translates into CTSSLASKVGAFF.

This clonotype appeared once. The rearrangement uses TRBV30 and TRBJ2-1; D call uncertain. Trimming took off 1 base at V and 8 bases at J, with 6 bases between the two ends. This CDR3 is built from 11 residues. Germline V gene lookup returns CDR1 GTSNPN and CDR2 SVGIG (reference sequence). CDR3 DNA: TGTGCCTGGAGTGAGACCCATGAGCAGTTCTTC. Amino acids: CAWSETHEQFF. The full variable domain, in which reference TRBV30 and TRBJ2-1 provide the parts outside the CDR3, is SQTIHQWPATLVQPVGSPLSLECTVEGTSNPNLYWYRQAAGRGLQLLFYSVGIGQISSEVPQNLSASRPQDRQFILSSKKLLLSDSGFYLCAWSETHEQFFGPGTRLTVL.

In its sample, this clonotype was seen a few times. The V call is TRBV20-1, the J call TRBJ2-1; unclear D gene. Looked up from germline, CDR1 is DFQATT and CDR2 is SNEGSKA (reference sequence). The CDR3 covers 12 residues. Trimming cost V 0 bases and J 6 bases, with 6 bases left between them. The CDR3: CSARDDRNEQFF. In DNA, the CDR3 is TGCAGTGCTAGAGACGATCGCAATGAGCAGTTCTTC.

This clonotype occurred a few times. The chain joins TRBV20-1 to TRBJ1-5; TRBD1 aligns across 8 bases. In germline, CDR1 is DFQATT, CDR2 SNEGSKA (reference sequence). J lost 7 bases, V lost 5 bases, and 7 bases had no gene match. This CDR3 contains 13 residues. CDR3 nucleotide sequence: TGCAGTGCTTCCAGGGGGCGCGGGCAGCCCCAGCATTTT. This gives the protein CSASRGRGQPQHF.

This clonotype was seen more than once but under ten times. The rearrangement uses TRBV24-1 and TRBJ2-5, with TRBD1 identical over 9 bases. Germline CDR1 is KGHDR and CDR2 is SFDVKD. Trimming at V came to 4 bases and at J to 4 bases, leaving 6 bases not matched to a gene. This CDR3 has 15 amino acids. CDR3 coding DNA: TGTGCCACCAGTGACCTGGGACAGGGCGGAGAGACCCAGTACTTC. Translation gives CATSDLGQGGETQYF.

This clonotype showed up just a few times. The chain is built from TRBV15 and TRBJ2-7; possibly TRBD1 for D (5 bases). Per germline, CDR1 LNHNV and CDR2 YYDKDF (reference sequence). The CDR3 spans 15 residues. Trimming removed 0 bases from V and 6 bases from J, with 15 bases in between. In DNA, the CDR3 is TGTGCCACCAGCAGAGACCAGGGCCGCCCTGGCGAGCAGTACTTC. Protein product: CATSRDQGRPGEQYF.